The rows below give T cell receptor beta chains drawn from one sample of a study of blood T cells in healthy people across ages. TCRdb re-called the 5' RACE reads with MiXCR, one entry per CDR3 protein. The repertoire includes fewer than 2,000,000 distinct CDR3 sequences, about two fifths of them detected once, and roughly 24% sits in the top ten. The sequenced sample consisted of blood. The source of these receptors is a human donor in good health. Each CDR3 is given with its conserved first and last residue. Each record gives: D gene, V gene, J gene, clone size, CDR3 DNA, CDR3 protein. D genes are given only for firm matches. Rows may omit the clone size; those that give it use once, few, many or a size class.

d_gene: NA
v_gene: TRBV2
j_gene: TRBJ2-4
abundance: NA
CDR3nt: TGTGCCAGCAGTGTTGCGAACATTCAGTACTTC
CDR3aa: CASSVANIQYF

d_gene: NA
v_gene: TRBV5-1
j_gene: TRBJ1-1
abundance: NA
CDR3nt: TGCGCCAGCAGCTTGGACGGTATCGACACTGAAGCTTTCTTT
CDR3aa: CASSLDGIDTEAFF

d_gene: NA
v_gene: TRBV5-1
j_gene: TRBJ1-1
abundance: many
CDR3nt: TGCGCCAGCAGTAGGGGGGACTCATACGAAGCTTTCTTT
CDR3aa: CASSRGDSYEAFF

d_gene: NA
v_gene: TRBV6-6
j_gene: TRBJ1-1
abundance: NA
CDR3nt: TGTGCCAGCAGCCAAACGGGGAGAGCTGAAGCTTTCTTT
CDR3aa: CASSQTGRAEAFF

d_gene: NA
v_gene: TRBV20-1
j_gene: TRBJ1-6
abundance: NA
CDR3nt: TGCAGTGCTCAAGATCTGAATGGGTATAATTCACCCCTCCACTTT
CDR3aa: CSAQDLNGYNSPLHF

d_gene: TRBD1
v_gene: TRBV29-1
j_gene: TRBJ2-1
abundance: many
CDR3nt: TGCAGCACTTCGGGACAGTATGCTGGGGGCTCCTACAATGAGCAGTTCTTC
CDR3aa: CSTSGQYAGGSYNEQFF

d_gene: TRBD2
v_gene: TRBV20-1
j_gene: TRBJ2-3
abundance: NA
CDR3nt: TGCAGTGCTGAGGAGCGGGGAAGCACAGATACGCAGTATTTT
CDR3aa: CSAEERGSTDTQYF

d_gene: TRBD1
v_gene: TRBV13
j_gene: TRBJ2-5
abundance: NA
CDR3nt: TGTGCCAGCAGCTTAGGCCCACAGGGGGAGACCCAGTACTTC
CDR3aa: CASSLGPQGETQYF

d_gene: NA
v_gene: TRBV5-1
j_gene: TRBJ2-3
abundance: NA
CDR3nt: TGCGCCAGCAGCTTGGAGGGTACAAGGTACACAGATACGCAGTATTTT
CDR3aa: CASSLEGTRYTDTQYF

d_gene: NA
v_gene: TRBV12-3/TRBV12-4
j_gene: TRBJ2-3
abundance: NA
CDR3nt: TGTGCCAGCAGTTTTTCAGCGGTATTCACAGATACGCAGTATTTT
CDR3aa: CASSFSAVFTDTQYF

d_gene: NA
v_gene: TRBV7-2
j_gene: TRBJ1-2
abundance: NA
CDR3nt: TGTGCCAGCAGCTTAACGGGGCAGCAGGTTTATGGCTACACCTTC
CDR3aa: CASSLTGQQVYGYTF

d_gene: NA
v_gene: TRBV29-1
j_gene: TRBJ2-7
abundance: many
CDR3nt: TGCAGCGTTGGGGGGGCCCTCTCCTACGAGCAGTACTTC
CDR3aa: CSVGGALSYEQYF

d_gene: NA
v_gene: TRBV9
j_gene: TRBJ2-6
abundance: few
CDR3nt: TGTGCCAGCAGCGTAGGGGGCGCCCCTGGGGCCAACGTCCTGACTTTC
CDR3aa: CASSVGGAPGANVLTF

d_gene: TRBD1
v_gene: TRBV29-1
j_gene: TRBJ2-1
abundance: NA
CDR3nt: TGCAGCGCACAGGGGAGACTTTCCTACAATGAGCAGTTCTTC
CDR3aa: CSAQGRLSYNEQFF

d_gene: TRBD1
v_gene: TRBV7-2
j_gene: TRBJ1-6
abundance: once
CDR3nt: TGTGCCAGCAGCCATGACAGGGGTTCACCCCTCCACTTT
CDR3aa: CASSHDRGSPLHF

d_gene: NA
v_gene: TRBV28
j_gene: TRBJ1-2
abundance: many
CDR3nt: TGTGCCAGCAGGGTCGGGGATTGGGATGGCTACACCTTC
CDR3aa: CASRVGDWDGYTF

d_gene: TRBD1
v_gene: TRBV12-3/TRBV12-4
j_gene: TRBJ1-5
abundance: few
CDR3nt: TGTGCCAGCAATTTTGGGACAGGGCAAGTCCAGCCCCAGCATTTT
CDR3aa: CASNFGTGQVQPQHF

d_gene: TRBD1
v_gene: TRBV29-1
j_gene: TRBJ2-5
abundance: NA
CDR3nt: TGCAGCGTTGGACAGGGGACGGACATGGAGACCCAGTACTTC
CDR3aa: CSVGQGTDMETQYF

d_gene: NA
v_gene: TRBV15
j_gene: TRBJ1-3
abundance: few
CDR3nt: TGTGCCACCAGCCCCGCCGGACTCCTCTCTGGAAACACCATATATTTT
CDR3aa: CATSPAGLLSGNTIYF

d_gene: NA
v_gene: TRBV4-1
j_gene: TRBJ1-5
abundance: NA
CDR3nt: TGCGCCAGCAGCCACCATGACGGTCCAGTTAATCAGCCCCAGCATTTT
CDR3aa: CASSHHDGPVNQPQHF

d_gene: TRBD1
v_gene: TRBV11-1
j_gene: TRBJ1-6
abundance: NA
CDR3nt: TGTGCCAGCAGCGCATTGACAGGGGCTACTAATTCACCCCTCCACTTT
CDR3aa: CASSALTGATNSPLHF

d_gene: TRBD1
v_gene: TRBV15
j_gene: TRBJ2-5
abundance: NA
CDR3nt: TGTGCCACCAGCAAGAACAGGGGATTAGATAAGCAGACCCAGTACTTC
CDR3aa: CATSKNRGLDKQTQYF